A single sample is the source of the 23 T cell receptor beta chains below, sequenced in a study of T cells in Graves' hyperthyroidism and ophthalmopathy. Amplification yielded TCR beta CDR3 regions, with RNA transcripts as the source. RT-PCR in the first round (using the HTBI primer set) targeted the TCR CDR3. TCRdb processed the multiplex PCR reads anew with MiXCR; each CDR3 protein has one entry. The data contain around 540,000 distinct CDR3 sequences, about 16% of them singletons. The sequencing input was blood. These receptors all come from a woman under 40 with Graves' ophthalmopathy.

This clonotype was seen ten or more times. The chain uses TRBV28 and TRBJ1-2; D remains unclear. With 6 bases removed from V and 2 bases from J, the gap between germline ends came to 10 bases. Germline values: CDR1 MDHEN, CDR2 SYDVKM. The CDR3 is made up of 13 amino acids. In DNA, the CDR3 is TGTGCCAGCAGGCTAGAGACAAACTATGGCTACACCTTC. Protein: CASRLETNYGYTF.

Regarding this clonotype: A read error may be the cause here, since a much bigger clone is one base away. The chain has TRBV7-2 and TRBJ2-3; TRBD2 agrees at 9 bases. V gave up 8 bases and J gave up 3 bases; unmatched junction bases: 9. The germline V gene has CDR1 SGHTA and CDR2 FQGNSA. This CDR3 is built from 15 residues. This CDR3 is CASGLVGLATDTQYF. In DNA form, the CDR3 reads TGTGCCAGCGGGTTGGTCGGACTAGCGACAGATACGCAGTATTTT.

The sample holds many counts of this clonotype. The rearrangement links TRBV11-1 to TRBJ1-1; 11 positions match TRBD1. This CDR3 comprises 15 residues. The germline CDR1 and CDR2 sequences are SGHAT and FQDESV (reference sequence). V lost 3 bases, J lost 5 bases, and 5 bases stayed unmatched. CDR3 bases: TGTGCCAGCAGCTTTTGGACAGGGGGCATGACTGAAGCTTTCTTT. It encodes CASSFWTGGMTEAFF.

This clonotype has at least ten counts. The chain uses TRBV30 and TRBJ2-7; 9 bases agree with TRBD2. The CDR3 totals 12 residues. V lost 5 bases, J lost 9 bases, and 8 bases stayed unmatched. Germline assignment: CDR1 GTSNPN and CDR2 SVGIG (reference sequence). The CDR3 is CAWDDSGSSQYF. In nucleotides, the CDR3 is TGTGCCTGGGACGATAGCGGGAGTTCGCAGTACTTC.

CDR3 DNA sequence: TGTGCCAGCAGTGCCCGACTAGCGGACCCCGAGACCCAGTACTTC. Its protein is CASSARLADPETQYF. The chain uses TRBV28 and TRBJ2-5, with TRBD2 matching 9 bases. CDR3 length equals 15 residues. In germline, CDR1 is MDHEN, CDR2 SYDVKM. V dropped 5 bases and J dropped 5; count of bases not matched to a gene: 9.

This clonotype was recorded many times. The chain uses TRBV7-2 and TRBJ2-7; 7 positions match TRBD1. CDR3 size: 15 residues. The trim removed 2 bases at V and 5 bases at J, leaving 9 bases unmatched. Per the germline V gene, CDR1 is SGHTA and CDR2 is FQGNSA. The CDR3 region has the DNA TGTGCCAGCAGCTTATTGACAGGGACGGGAAACGAGCAGTACTTC. It encodes CASSLLTGTGNEQYF.

This clonotype was picked up a small number of times. The chain has TRBV7-2 and TRBJ2-1; D unclear. Trimming cost V 6 bases and J 5 bases, with 11 bases left between them. The CDR3 runs to 13 residues. CDR1 and CDR2 from the germline V gene are SGHTA and FQGNSA. This chain's CDR3 is CASRPTTNNEQFF. The CDR3 DNA is TGTGCCAGCAGACCTACTACAAACAATGAGCAGTTCTTC.

The chain joins TRBV11-2 to TRBJ2-7, with a weak D call TRBD2 (5 bases). Germline V gene lookup returns CDR1 SGHAT and CDR2 FQNNGV. The CDR3 totals 14 residues. V was trimmed by 1 base and J by 3 bases, leaving 10 bases between them. The CDR3 loop reads CASSLGVGDYEQYF. For the CDR3, the DNA is TGTGCCAGCAGCTTAGGAGTGGGAGACTACGAGCAGTACTTC.

There are many counts of this clonotype. The chain couples TRBV6-4 to TRBJ2-1; 9 nucleotides line up with TRBD2. Per the germline V gene, CDR1 is MRHNA and CDR2 is SNTAGT. CDR3 length equals 16 residues. V lost 3 bases, J lost 7 bases, and 10 bases stayed unmatched. CDR3 sequence reads: CASSEGIAGAGNEQFF. CDR3 coding DNA: TGTGCCAGCAGTGAGGGAATAGCGGGAGCGGGGAATGAGCAGTTCTTC.

The chain is built from TRBV14 and TRBJ2-7; 8 bases line up with TRBD2. The CDR3 covers 13 residues. The germline gives CDR1 SGHDN, CDR2 FVKESK. The J segment lost 3 bases and the V segment lost 2 bases, leaving 0 bases of the junction unmatched. CDR3 bases: TGTGCCAGCAGCCAACTAGCGGGCTACGAGCAGTACTTC. It translates to CASSQLAGYEQYF. The whole variable domain, filled in from reference TRBV14 and TRBJ2-7, reads EAGVTQFPSHSVIEKGQTVTLRCDPISGHDNLYWYRRVMGKEIKFLLHFVKESKQDESGMPNNRFLAERTGGTYSTLKVQPAELEDSGVYFCASSQLAGYEQYFGPGTRLTVT.

This clonotype was seen at least ten times. This rearrangement joins TRBV20-1 to TRBJ2-5; D gene uncertain. The CDR3 contains 10 residues. V was cut by 6 bases and J by 4 bases, with 6 bases left in between. CDR1 DFQATT and CDR2 SNEGSKA come from the germline V gene (reference sequence). CDR3 amino acids: CSAEAETQYF. The CDR3 DNA follows: TGCAGTGCCGAGGCAGAGACCCAGTACTTC.

This clonotype was counted many times. The chain is built from TRBV20-1 and TRBJ1-4; 7 positions match TRBD1. The V gene's germline CDR1 is DFQATT and CDR2 SNEGSKA (reference sequence). This CDR3 contains 14 residues. Losses at the gene ends were 0 bases for V and 2 bases for J; bases not matched to a gene: 0. CDR3 in amino acids: CSAREDRTNEKLFF. CDR3 sequence (DNA): TGCAGTGCTAGAGAGGACAGGACTAATGAAAAACTGTTTTTT.

This clonotype was detected ten times or more. The V gene is TRBV5-1, the J gene TRBJ2-7; TRBD1 aligns across 7 bases. This CDR3 is 15 amino acids long. After removal of 1 base from V and 5 bases from J, the junction contained 9 bases not matched to a gene. Germline CDR1 is SGHRS and CDR2 is YFSETQ. The CDR3 region has the DNA TGCGCCAGCAGCTTGTACCTCGGACAGGCCGACGAGCAGTACTTC. Residues: CASSLYLGQADEQYF.

This clonotype was counted ten times or more. V and J are TRBV2 and TRBJ2-1; 10 nucleotides agree with TRBD2. V lost 5 bases, J lost 9 bases, and 10 bases stayed unmatched. CDR1 and CDR2 from the germline V gene are SNHLY and FYNNEI. CDR3 size: 15 residues. The CDR3 region is CASSNSGRGSGEQFF. The CDR3 DNA reads as TGTGCCAGCAGTAACAGCGGGAGGGGTTCAGGTGAGCAGTTCTTC. The full variable domain, with the rest looked up from reference TRBV2 and TRBJ2-1, is EPEVTQTPSHQVTQMGQEVILRCVPISNHLYFYWYRQILGQKVEFLVSFYNNEISEKSEIFDDQFSVERPDGSNFTLKIRSTKLEDSAMYFCASSNSGRGSGEQFFGPGTRLTVL.

This clonotype appeared many times. V usage is TRBV10-3 and J usage is TRBJ2-3, with D perhaps given as TRBD1 or TRBD2 (5 bases each). Trimming left V 2 bases short and J 4 bases short, with 13 bases between. This CDR3 contains 15 residues. The germline CDR1 and CDR2 sequences are ENHRY and SYGVKD. The DNA for the CDR3 is TGTGCCATCAGTGAGGGGACGGCAGGAGCAGATACGCAGTATTTT. Translating it yields CAISEGTAGADTQYF.

This chain connects TRBV30 to TRBJ1-5; D gene ambiguous. The CDR3 has 16 residues. With 3 bases removed from V and 0 bases from J, the gap between germline ends came to 15 bases. Germline V lookup: CDR1 GTSNPN, CDR2 SVGIG (reference sequence). In nucleotides, the CDR3 is TGTGCCTGGAGCCTGAAACTCCGACTTAGCAATCAGCCCCAGCATTTT. Translating gives CAWSLKLRLSNQPQHF.

Many counts were recorded for this clonotype. The J gene is TRBJ2-7, the V gene TRBV5-6; D ambiguous. Trimming pared 0 bases from V and 3 bases from J, leaving 10 bases between. The germline gives CDR1 SGHDT, CDR2 YYEEEE. CDR3 size: 14 residues. CDR3 amino acids: CASSLGAAIYEQYF. The CDR3 nucleotides are TGTGCCAGCAGCTTGGGGGCAGCCATCTACGAGCAGTACTTC.

V usage is TRBV29-1 and J usage is TRBJ2-7, with D hard to call. The CDR3 has 12 amino acids. The V end was cut by 5 bases, the J end by 0 bases, with 8 bases between. In germline, CDR1 is SQVTM, CDR2 ANQGSEA. CDR3 nucleotides: TGCAGCGTTTGGGCAGACTCCTACGAGCAGTACTTC. Encoded protein: CSVWADSYEQYF.

This clonotype is a singleton in its sample. The rearrangement links TRBV4-3 to TRBJ2-3; perhaps TRBD2 as D (6 bases). Looked up from germline, CDR1 is LGHNA and CDR2 is YSLEER. V was trimmed by 3 bases and J by 6 bases, leaving 22 bases between them. The CDR3 loop spans 17 amino acids. The CDR3 protein is CASSHNPRRGSGDTQYF. As DNA, the CDR3 is TGCGCCAGCAGCCACAATCCCCGGAGGGGCTCGGGGGATACGCAGTATTTT.

J is TRBJ2-7 and V is TRBV29-1; D not certain. Germline V gene sequence: CDR1 SQVTM, CDR2 ANQGSEA. This CDR3 contains 15 residues. Trimming pared 4 bases from V and 3 bases from J, leaving 19 bases between. The CDR3 protein is CSVVVRKTENYEQYF. For the CDR3, the DNA is TGCAGCGTTGTCGTTAGGAAAACAGAGAACTACGAGCAGTACTTC.

This clonotype turned up a few times. This chain uses TRBV5-4 with TRBJ2-4; 9 bases are a match to TRBD1. Germline V lookup: CDR1 SGHNT, CDR2 YYREEE (reference sequence). The trim removed 3 bases at V and 4 bases at J, leaving 11 bases unmatched. The CDR3 is made up of 17 amino acids. CDR3 region: CASSSYPGQGLKNIQYF. In nucleotides, the CDR3 is TGTGCCAGCAGCTCTTATCCGGGACAGGGATTGAAAAACATTCAGTACTTC.

This clonotype was observed many times. The chain joins TRBV5-6 to TRBJ2-2, with 11 bases lining up with TRBD1. The CDR3 loop spans 16 amino acids. Germline assignment: CDR1 SGHDT and CDR2 YYEEEE. Trimming cost V 4 bases and J 5 bases; bases outside gene matches: 7. In DNA, the CDR3 is TGTGCCAGCAGCCCAATTGGACAGGGGGCGACCGGGGAGCTGTTTTTT. It encodes CASSPIGQGATGELFF.

The V call is TRBV20-1, the J call TRBJ2-1; maybe TRBD2 (6 bases). Germline CDR1 is DFQATT and CDR2 is SNEGSKA (reference sequence). V was trimmed by 0 bases and J by 11 bases, leaving 20 bases between them. The CDR3 loop spans 15 amino acids. CDR3 protein: CSARDSGERVAKQFF. CDR3 in DNA: TGCAGTGCTAGAGATTCGGGGGAGAGGGTGGCGAAGCAGTTCTTC.